This T cell receptor beta chain was captured in a study of T cells in localized non-small cell lung cancer. Whole-study results and caveats: The tumor had only one region sequenced, so heterogeneity remains possible.

The assay was immunoSEQ multiplex PCR, and TCRdb's table has in-frame clones only and misses some. This sample yields around 50,000 clones, of which roughly 88% are seen a single time; roughly 18% belongs to the top ten. With respect to this clone: Its antigen is unknown.

V lost 2 bases and J lost 8, with 14 bases in between. The CDR3 spans 15 residues. The germline gives CDR1 SGDLS, CDR2 YYNGEE. This chain joins TRBV9 and TRBJ1-6; D is uncertain. The sample in question was peripheral blood, obtained before any cancer treatment. The receptor's source is a male donor older than 55 with stage III squamous cell lung carcinoma. The chain's CDR3 is CASSVGPMDYSPLHF. CDR3 DNA sequence: TGTGCCAGCAGCGTGGGTCCCATGGATTATTCACCCCTCCACTTT.